These T cell receptor beta chains were read from a single sample in a study of cytomegalovirus exposure and HLA in healthy donors. Profiling relied on immunoSEQ multiplex PCR, and the TCRdb table lists in-frame clones only, not all of them. The sample carries around 220,000 clones, roughly 83% recorded once. Sequencing input: PBMCs. The receptors derive from a woman aged 25-40 years in good health and CMV-seropositive. CDR3s include the opening cysteine and the closing phenylalanine or tryptophan. The order of the fields is CDR3 DNA, CDR3 protein, D gene, J gene, V gene, clone size. A D gene is named only where the DNA matches it firmly. Clone size is given for some rows only: seen once, a few or many times, or a class if the clone is expanded.

DNA: TGTGCCAGCAGTTTATCCGGACGATCCTCCTACAATGAGCAGTTCTTC
CDR3: CASSLSGRSSYNEQFF
D: .
J: TRBJ2-1
V: TRBV27
size: .

DNA: TGTGCCAGGAGACGAGTGGGGGTCGGAGCTTTCTTT
CDR3: CARRRVGVGAFF
D: .
J: TRBJ1-1
V: TRBV2
size: .

DNA: TGTGCCAGCAGTGAATTGGGCCAGCCAAACACTGAAGCTTTCTTT
CDR3: CASSELGQPNTEAFF
D: .
J: TRBJ1-1
V: TRBV25-1
size: .

DNA: TGTGCCAGCAGTTACCTATCCGGGGAGCTGTTTTTT
CDR3: CASSYLSGELFF
D: .
J: TRBJ2-2
V: TRBV6-5
size: few

DNA: TGTGCCAGCAGCTTATCCCCCTTTGGGAACACTGAAGCTTTCTTT
CDR3: CASSLSPFGNTEAFF
D: .
J: TRBJ1-1
V: TRBV11-2
size: .

DNA: TGTGCCAGCAGTCGGGTTGCTGGAAACACCATATATTTT
CDR3: CASSRVAGNTIYF
D: .
J: TRBJ1-3
V: TRBV6-5
size: .

DNA: TGCGCCAGCAGCTTGGTAGGCGGTGCTCTCTATGGCTACACCTTC
CDR3: CASSLVGGALYGYTF
D: .
J: TRBJ1-2
V: TRBV5-1
size: .

DNA: TGTGCCAGCAGCGTCACACTATCGAACACCGGGGAGCTGTTTTTT
CDR3: CASSVTLSNTGELFF
D: .
J: TRBJ2-2
V: TRBV2
size: .

DNA: TGTGCCAGCACCATAGAGAACAATCAGCCCCAGCATTTT
CDR3: CASTIENNQPQHF
D: .
J: TRBJ1-5
V: TRBV28
size: once

DNA: TGTGCCAGCAGCTTGCAGGGTGAGGGGGAGCAGTACTTC
CDR3: CASSLQGEGEQYF
D: .
J: TRBJ2-7
V: TRBV11-3
size: .

DNA: TGTGCCAGTAGCCCCGCGGCAACAGCTAACTATGGCTACACCTTC
CDR3: CASSPAATANYGYTF
D: .
J: TRBJ1-2
V: TRBV19
size: few

DNA: TGTGCCAGCAGCTTAGGGGCTGCTAATGAAGCTTTCTTT
CDR3: CASSLGAANEAFF
D: .
J: TRBJ1-1
V: TRBV11-2
size: .

DNA: TGCGCCAGCAGCTTGGATGGAGCATCCATGAACACTGAAGCTTTCTTT
CDR3: CASSLDGASMNTEAFF
D: .
J: TRBJ1-1
V: TRBV5-1
size: .

DNA: TGTGCCAGCAGCAACGCGGGGTCGGGGTACACTGAAGCTTTCTTT
CDR3: CASSNAGSGYTEAFF
D: .
J: TRBJ1-1
V: TRBV6-5
size: .

DNA: TGTGCCATCAGTGAGTCGGGTAGAAGGGGAATCTACTTC
CDR3: CAISESGRRGIYF
D: .
J: TRBJ1-2
V: TRBV10-3
size: .

DNA: TGTGCCAGCAGCGCGCCGGGGGACGGTAGCTCCTACAATGAGCAGTTCTTC
CDR3: CASSAPGDGSSYNEQFF
D: .
J: TRBJ2-1
V: TRBV28
size: .

DNA: TGTGCCAGCAGGCGGCTAGCGGCGAACACCGGGGAGCTGTTTTTT
CDR3: CASRRLAANTGELFF
D: TRBD2
J: TRBJ2-2
V: TRBV6-5
size: .

DNA: TGCGCCAGCAGCCAAGCCCTAACCCTACGAGGGCAGTACTTC
CDR3: CASSQALTLRGQYF
D: .
J: TRBJ2-7
V: TRBV4-1
size: .

DNA: TGTGCCAGCAGCCTCGGGACAGGGGAAAAACTGTTTTTT
CDR3: CASSLGTGEKLFF
D: TRBD1
J: TRBJ1-4
V: TRBV27
size: .

DNA: TGTGCCAGCCAGAACACCGGGGAGCTGTTTTTT
CDR3: CASQNTGELFF
D: .
J: TRBJ2-2
V: TRBV27
size: .

DNA: TGCGCCAGCAGCTTGGATCAATCGGTTGAAGCTTTCTTT
CDR3: CASSLDQSVEAFF
D: .
J: TRBJ1-1
V: TRBV5-1
size: .

DNA: TGTGCCACAGAAGGGGGCAAGGACGAGCAGTACTTC
CDR3: CATEGGKDEQYF
D: TRBD1
J: TRBJ2-7
V: TRBV19
size: .

DNA: TGTGCCAGCAGCCCCGGGACTAGCGGGACTAGCACAGATACGCAGTATTTT
CDR3: CASSPGTSGTSTDTQYF
D: TRBD2
J: TRBJ2-3
V: TRBV7-9
size: .

DNA: TGTGCCAGCAGCGTCTCTATTGGGACAGGGAACTACGAGCAGTACTTC
CDR3: CASSVSIGTGNYEQYF
D: TRBD1
J: TRBJ2-7
V: TRBV9
size: .

DNA: TGTGCCAGAAGCTTATGTACCCCTCGTGTGCGACCAAGCACAGATACGCAGTATTTT
CDR3: CARSLCTPRVRPSTDTQYF
D: .
J: TRBJ2-3
V: TRBV7-5
size: .

DNA: TGTGCCAGCAGCTTAGGGCAGGGGCGAATGAACACTGAAGCTTTCTTT
CDR3: CASSLGQGRMNTEAFF
D: .
J: TRBJ1-1
V: TRBV13
size: .

DNA: TGTGCCACCGGACGGTCGATGAACACTGAAGCTTTCTTT
CDR3: CATGRSMNTEAFF
D: .
J: TRBJ1-1
V: TRBV6-6
size: .

DNA: TGTGCCATCAGAACCGACCGGAGGGGGACAGATACGCAGTATTTT
CDR3: CAIRTDRRGTDTQYF
D: .
J: TRBJ2-3
V: TRBV10-3
size: .

DNA: TGTGCCAGCTCCTTATCGGGACTAGCGGGAGATGGTGAGCAGTTCTTC
CDR3: CASSLSGLAGDGEQFF
D: TRBD2
J: TRBJ2-1
V: TRBV18
size: .

DNA: TGTGCCAGCAGCACTGCAAGTTCCTACAATGAGCAGTTCTTC
CDR3: CASSTASSYNEQFF
D: .
J: TRBJ2-1
V: TRBV28
size: .

DNA: TGCGCCAGCAGCCAAGGGAGAAAGACAGGGGGTAGGCAAGAGACCCAGTACTTC
CDR3: CASSQGRKTGGRQETQYF
D: TRBD1
J: TRBJ2-5
V: TRBV4-1
size: once

DNA: TGTGCCAGCAGTAGGACTGAAGCTTTCTTT
CDR3: CASSRTEAFF
D: .
J: TRBJ1-1
V: TRBV2
size: .

DNA: TGTGCCAGCAGCAAAGGGACTAGCGGGAGGCGAGGCACCGGGGAGCTGTTTTTT
CDR3: CASSKGTSGRRGTGELFF
D: TRBD2
J: TRBJ2-2
V: TRBV7-6
size: .

DNA: TGTGCCAGCCGCTGGGGGGGGGACAGGAGCTCCTACGAGCAGTACTTC
CDR3: CASRWGGDRSSYEQYF
D: .
J: TRBJ2-7
V: TRBV27
size: once

DNA: TGTGCCACCTCCTACAATGAGCAGTTCTTC
CDR3: CATSYNEQFF
D: .
J: TRBJ2-1
V: TRBV25-1
size: .

DNA: TGTGCCAGCAGTGTGGGCCTAGCGGGTTACGAGCAGTACTTC
CDR3: CASSVGLAGYEQYF
D: TRBD2
J: TRBJ2-7
V: TRBV6-5
size: .

DNA: TGTGCCTGGAGCGGGACTCCATGGACCGGGGAGCTGTTTTTT
CDR3: CAWSGTPWTGELFF
D: .
J: TRBJ2-2
V: TRBV30
size: .

DNA: TGTGCCAGCAGCTTAGGCAACTCCATCTACTACGAGCAGTACTTC
CDR3: CASSLGNSIYYEQYF
D: .
J: TRBJ2-7
V: TRBV7-2
size: .

DNA: TGCAGCGTGACGTACGCGGGCGGGGGCTACGAGCAGTACTTC
CDR3: CSVTYAGGGYEQYF
D: TRBD2
J: TRBJ2-7
V: TRBV29-1
size: .

DNA: TGTGCCAGCAGCTCGTGGGACTGGGATTACGGACAGCCCCAGCATTTT
CDR3: CASSSWDWDYGQPQHF
D: .
J: TRBJ1-5
V: TRBV11-2
size: .

DNA: TGTGCCAGCAGTTTTGGGGGACAGCGGAATCAGCCCCAGCATTTT
CDR3: CASSFGGQRNQPQHF
D: TRBD1
J: TRBJ1-5
V: TRBV27
size: .

DNA: TGCGCCAGCAGCTTAGAAAGGAGCGATGAGCAGTTCTTC
CDR3: CASSLERSDEQFF
D: .
J: TRBJ2-1
V: TRBV5-1
size: once

DNA: TGCGCCAGCAGCTTTAACACAGATACGCAGTATTTT
CDR3: CASSFNTDTQYF
D: .
J: TRBJ2-3
V: TRBV5-1
size: .

DNA: TGTGCCAGCAGTCCCGTGTCAGCTAGCAATCAGCCCCAGCATTTT
CDR3: CASSPVSASNQPQHF
D: .
J: TRBJ1-5
V: TRBV6-6
size: .

DNA: TGCGCCAGCAGCTTGGATAGCTCCTACAATGAGCAGTTCTTC
CDR3: CASSLDSSYNEQFF
D: .
J: TRBJ2-1
V: TRBV5-1
size: .

DNA: TGTGCCAGCGGCCTTGCACGAGCTAATGAAAAACTGTTTTTT
CDR3: CASGLARANEKLFF
D: .
J: TRBJ1-4
V: TRBV6-5
size: .